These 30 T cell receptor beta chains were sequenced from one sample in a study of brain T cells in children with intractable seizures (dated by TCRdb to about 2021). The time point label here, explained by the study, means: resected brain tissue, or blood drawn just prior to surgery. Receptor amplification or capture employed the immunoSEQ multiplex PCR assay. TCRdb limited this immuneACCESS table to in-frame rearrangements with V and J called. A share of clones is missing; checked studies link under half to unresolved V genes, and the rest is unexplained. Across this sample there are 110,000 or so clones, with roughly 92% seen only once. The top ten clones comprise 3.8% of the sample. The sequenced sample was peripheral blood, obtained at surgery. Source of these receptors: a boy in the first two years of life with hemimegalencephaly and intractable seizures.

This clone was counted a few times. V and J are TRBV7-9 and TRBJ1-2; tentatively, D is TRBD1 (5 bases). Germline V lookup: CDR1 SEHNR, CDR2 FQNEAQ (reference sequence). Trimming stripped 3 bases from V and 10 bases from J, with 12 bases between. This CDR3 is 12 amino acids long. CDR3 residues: CASSFQGVHYTF. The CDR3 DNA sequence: TGTGCCAGCAGCTTCCAGGGTGTTCACTACACCTTC.

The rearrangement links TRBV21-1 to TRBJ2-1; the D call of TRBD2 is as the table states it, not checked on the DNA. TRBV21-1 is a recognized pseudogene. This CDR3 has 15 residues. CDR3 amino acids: CASSSCRLARHEQFF. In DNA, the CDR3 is TGTGCCAGCAGCTCCTGTCGGCTAGCAAGGCATGAGCAGTTCTTC.

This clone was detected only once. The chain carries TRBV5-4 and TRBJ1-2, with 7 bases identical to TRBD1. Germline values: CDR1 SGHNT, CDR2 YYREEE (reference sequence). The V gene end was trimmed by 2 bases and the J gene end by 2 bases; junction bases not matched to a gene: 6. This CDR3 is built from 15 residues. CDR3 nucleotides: TGTGCCAGCAGCTTTCTGGGCAGGGGGAACTATGGCTACACCTTC. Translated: CASSFLGRGNYGYTF.

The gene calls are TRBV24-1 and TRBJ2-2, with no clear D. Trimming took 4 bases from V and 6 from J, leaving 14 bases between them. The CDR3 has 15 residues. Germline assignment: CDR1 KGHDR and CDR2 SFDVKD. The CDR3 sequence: CATSDLDPLAGELFF. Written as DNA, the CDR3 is TGTGCCACCAGTGACCTGGACCCGTTGGCCGGGGAGCTGTTTTTT.

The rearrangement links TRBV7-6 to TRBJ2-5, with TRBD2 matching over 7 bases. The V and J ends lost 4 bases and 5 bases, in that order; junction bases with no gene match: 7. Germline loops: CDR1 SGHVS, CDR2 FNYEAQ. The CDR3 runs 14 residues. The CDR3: CASSSWDGRETQYF. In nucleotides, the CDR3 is TGTGCCAGCAGCTCCTGGGACGGGAGGGAGACCCAGTACTTC.

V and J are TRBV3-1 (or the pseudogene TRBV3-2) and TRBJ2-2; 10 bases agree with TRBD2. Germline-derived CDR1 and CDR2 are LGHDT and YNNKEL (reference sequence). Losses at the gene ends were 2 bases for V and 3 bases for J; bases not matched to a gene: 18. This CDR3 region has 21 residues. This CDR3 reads CASSQTPPRASGRSYTGELFF. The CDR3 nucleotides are TGTGCCAGCAGCCAAACCCCTCCCCGGGCTAGCGGGAGATCGTACACCGGGGAGCTGTTTTTT.

CDR3 DNA sequence: TGTGCCAGCAGTCCGAAAGGACAGTTTATCTACGAGCAGTACTTC. Protein product: CASSPKGQFIYEQYF. This chain joins TRBV27 and TRBJ2-7; D possibly corresponds to TRBD1 (6 bases). Germline loops: CDR1 MNHEY, CDR2 SMNVEV (reference sequence). This CDR3 is 15 amino acids long. V was clipped by 5 bases and J by 3 bases, with 17 bases between them.

This CDR3 reads CASSYYRAPYNEQFF. The CDR3 DNA is TGTGCCAGCAGCTACTACAGGGCCCCCTACAATGAGCAGTTCTTC. V gene TRBV5-8 combines with J gene TRBJ2-1; TRBD1 might be the D (6 bases). There are 15 residues in the CDR3. The V gene lost 3 bases and the J gene lost 2 bases, with 12 bases spanning the gap. The germline gives CDR1 SGHTS, CDR2 YDEGEE.

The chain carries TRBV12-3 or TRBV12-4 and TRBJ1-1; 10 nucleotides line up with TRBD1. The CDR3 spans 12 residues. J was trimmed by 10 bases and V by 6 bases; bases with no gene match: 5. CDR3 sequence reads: CASSRTGGGAFF. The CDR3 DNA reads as TGTGCCAGCAGCCGGACAGGGGGGGGAGCTTTCTTT.

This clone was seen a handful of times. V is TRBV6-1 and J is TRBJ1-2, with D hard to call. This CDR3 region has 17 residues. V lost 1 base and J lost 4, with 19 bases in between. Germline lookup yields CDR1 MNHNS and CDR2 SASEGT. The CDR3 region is CASSEEVGREIPYGYTF. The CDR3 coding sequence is TGTGCCAGCAGTGAAGAAGTGGGCCGGGAGATCCCCTATGGCTACACCTTC.

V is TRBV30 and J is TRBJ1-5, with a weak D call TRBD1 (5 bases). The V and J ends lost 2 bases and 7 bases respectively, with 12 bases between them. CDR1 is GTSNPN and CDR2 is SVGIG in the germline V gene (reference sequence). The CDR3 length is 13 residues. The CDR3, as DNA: TGTGCCTGGAGTCAGGGATACGGGCAGCCCCAGCATTTT. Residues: CAWSQGYGQPQHF.

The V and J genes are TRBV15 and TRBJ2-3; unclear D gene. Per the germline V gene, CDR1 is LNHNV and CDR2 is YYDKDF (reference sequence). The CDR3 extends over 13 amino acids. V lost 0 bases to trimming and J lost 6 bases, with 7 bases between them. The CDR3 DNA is TGTGCCACCAGCAGAGATCTTGGGGATACGCAGTATTTT. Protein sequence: CATSRDLGDTQYF.

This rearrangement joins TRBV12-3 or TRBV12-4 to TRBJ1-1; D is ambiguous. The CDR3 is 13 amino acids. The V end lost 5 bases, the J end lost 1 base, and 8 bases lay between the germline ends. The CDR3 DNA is TGTGCCAGCAGTCAGGACGGGAACACTGAAGCTTTCTTT. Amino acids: CASSQDGNTEAFF.

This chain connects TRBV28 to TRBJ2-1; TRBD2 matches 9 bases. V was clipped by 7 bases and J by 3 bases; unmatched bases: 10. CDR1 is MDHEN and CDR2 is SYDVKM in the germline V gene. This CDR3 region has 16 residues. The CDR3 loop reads CASTDGLARFYNEQFF. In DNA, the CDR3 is TGTGCCAGCACGGACGGACTAGCGCGCTTCTACAATGAGCAGTTCTTC.

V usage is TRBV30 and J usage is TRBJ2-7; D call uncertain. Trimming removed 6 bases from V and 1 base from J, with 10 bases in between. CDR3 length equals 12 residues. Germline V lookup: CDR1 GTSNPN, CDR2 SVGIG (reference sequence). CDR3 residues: CACTTPSYEQYF. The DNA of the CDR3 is TGTGCCTGTACGACGCCGTCCTACGAGCAGTACTTC.

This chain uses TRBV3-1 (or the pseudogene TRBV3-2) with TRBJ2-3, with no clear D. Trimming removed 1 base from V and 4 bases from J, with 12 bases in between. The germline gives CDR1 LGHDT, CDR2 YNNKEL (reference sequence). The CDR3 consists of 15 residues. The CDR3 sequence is CASSQVTKSPDTQYF. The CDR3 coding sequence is TGTGCCAGCAGCCAAGTAACTAAGAGCCCAGATACGCAGTATTTT.

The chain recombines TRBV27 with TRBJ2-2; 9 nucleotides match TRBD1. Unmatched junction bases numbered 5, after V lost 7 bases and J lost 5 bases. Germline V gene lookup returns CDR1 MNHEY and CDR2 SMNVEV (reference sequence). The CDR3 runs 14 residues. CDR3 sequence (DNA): TGTGCCAGCACCCGGGACAGGGAAACCGGGGAGCTGTTTTTT. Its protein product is CASTRDRETGELFF.

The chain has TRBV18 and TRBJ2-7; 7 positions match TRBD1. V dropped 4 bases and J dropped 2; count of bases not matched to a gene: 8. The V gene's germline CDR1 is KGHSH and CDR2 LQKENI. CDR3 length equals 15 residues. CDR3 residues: CASSQFRDSTYEQYF. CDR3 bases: TGTGCCAGCTCACAATTCCGGGACAGCACCTACGAGCAGTACTTC.

The CDR3 protein is CASSQGHGNEQFF. The CDR3 bases are TGCGCCAGCAGCCAGGGGCACGGGAATGAGCAGTTCTTC. The V and J genes are TRBV5-1 and TRBJ2-1, with D possibly matching TRBD1 (6 bases). V was pared by 4 bases and J by 7 bases, with 12 bases between. The CDR3 runs 13 residues. CDR1 SGHRS and CDR2 YFSETQ come from the germline V gene.

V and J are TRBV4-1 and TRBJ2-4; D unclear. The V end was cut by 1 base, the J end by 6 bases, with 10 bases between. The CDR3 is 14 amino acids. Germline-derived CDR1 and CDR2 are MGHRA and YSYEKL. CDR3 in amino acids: CASSQVAPGNIQYF. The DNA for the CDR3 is TGCGCCAGCAGCCAAGTGGCCCCGGGAAACATTCAGTACTTC.

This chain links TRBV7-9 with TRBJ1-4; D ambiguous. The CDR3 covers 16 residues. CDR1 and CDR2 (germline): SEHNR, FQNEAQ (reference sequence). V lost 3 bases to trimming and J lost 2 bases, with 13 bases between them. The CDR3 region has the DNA TGTGCCAGCAGCTTCCACGCAGGAGGGACTAATGAAAAACTGTTTTTT. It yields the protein CASSFHAGGTNEKLFF.

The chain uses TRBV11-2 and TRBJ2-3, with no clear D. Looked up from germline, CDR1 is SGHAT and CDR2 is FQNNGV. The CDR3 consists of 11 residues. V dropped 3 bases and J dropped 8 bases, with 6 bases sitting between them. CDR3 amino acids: CASSFYGTQYF. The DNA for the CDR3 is TGTGCCAGCAGCTTCTACGGTACGCAGTATTTT. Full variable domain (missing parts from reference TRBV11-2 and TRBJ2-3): EAGVAQSPRYKIIEKRQSVAFWCNPISGHATLYWYQQILGQGPKLLIQFQNNGVVDDSQLPKDRFSAERLKGVDSTLKIQPAKLEDSAVYLCASSFYGTQYFGPGTRLTVL.

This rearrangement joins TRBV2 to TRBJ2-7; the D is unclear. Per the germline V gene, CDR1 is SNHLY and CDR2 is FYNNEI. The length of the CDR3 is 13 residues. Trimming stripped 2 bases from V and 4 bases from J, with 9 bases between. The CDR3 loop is CASSETDAYEQYF. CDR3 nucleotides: TGTGCCAGCAGTGAAACGGACGCATACGAGCAGTACTTC.

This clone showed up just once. This CDR3 is CASSFWVGDNSPHYGYTF. The DNA of the CDR3 is TGTGCCAGCAGTTTCTGGGTAGGGGACAACTCCCCCCACTATGGCTACACCTTC. The V and J genes are TRBV27 and TRBJ1-2; the D gene is possibly TRBD1 (6 bases). The CDR3 consists of 18 residues. The V end lost 3 bases, the J end lost 3 bases, and 23 bases lay between the germline ends. The germline V gene encodes CDR1 MNHEY and CDR2 SMNVEV (reference sequence).

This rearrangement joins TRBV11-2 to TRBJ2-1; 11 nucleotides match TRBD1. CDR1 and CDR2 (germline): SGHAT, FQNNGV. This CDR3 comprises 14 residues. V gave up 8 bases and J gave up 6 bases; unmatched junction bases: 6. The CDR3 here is CASEGDRGFNEQFF. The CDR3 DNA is TGTGCCAGCGAGGGGGACAGGGGGTTCAATGAGCAGTTCTTC.

This CDR3 is CASSLGRDRAYEQYF. The CDR3 nucleotides read TGCGCCAGCAGCTTGGGGCGTGACAGGGCCTACGAGCAGTACTTC. The V call is TRBV5-1, the J call TRBJ2-7; 7 positions agree with TRBD1. The CDR3 length is 15 residues. The J segment lost 2 bases and the V segment lost 0 bases, leaving 5 bases of the junction unmatched. Germline CDR1 SGHRS, CDR2 YFSETQ.

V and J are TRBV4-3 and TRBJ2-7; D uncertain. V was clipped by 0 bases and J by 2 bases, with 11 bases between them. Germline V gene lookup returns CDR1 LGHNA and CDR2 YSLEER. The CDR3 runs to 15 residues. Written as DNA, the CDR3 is TGCGCCAGCAGCCAAGATCGTGGTAGACCCTACGAGCAGTACTTC. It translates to CASSQDRGRPYEQYF.

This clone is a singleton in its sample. CDR3 in DNA: TGTGCCAGCAGCTTCGGACAGGGAGGTTACGAGCAGTACTTC. Encoded protein: CASSFGQGGYEQYF. The V call is TRBV11-2, the J call TRBJ2-7; 8 bases are a match to TRBD1. J lost 4 bases, V lost 3 bases, and 5 bases had no gene match. CDR1 and CDR2 (germline): SGHAT, FQNNGV. The CDR3 consists of 14 residues.

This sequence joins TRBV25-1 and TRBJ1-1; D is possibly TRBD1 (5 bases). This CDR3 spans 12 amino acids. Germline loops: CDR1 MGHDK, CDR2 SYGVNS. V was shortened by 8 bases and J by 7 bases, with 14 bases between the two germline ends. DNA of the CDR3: TGTGCCAGCCAAGCGGGGGATTTTGAAGCTTTCTTT. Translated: CASQAGDFEAFF.

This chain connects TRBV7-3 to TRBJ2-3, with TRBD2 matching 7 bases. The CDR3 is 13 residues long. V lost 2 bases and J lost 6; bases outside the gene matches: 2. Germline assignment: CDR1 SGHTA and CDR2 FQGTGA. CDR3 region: CASSLAGADTQYF. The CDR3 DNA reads TGTGCCAGCAGCTTAGCGGGAGCGGATACGCAGTATTTT.